Described below is a single T cell receptor (beta chain) sequence and its context. Its antigen remains unknown. This entry belongs to a study of CD8+ T cells in alopecia areata. Turning to the study itself: Treated patients swallowed 5 to 10 mg of oral tofacitinib twice daily. Tofacitinib treatment spanned 6 to 18 months, with 6 months off drug afterward. General study points: Scalp repertoires also include resident alphabeta T cells from normal skin. Compared with normal scalp, lesional scalp had higher clonality and more expanded CD8+ clones.

Sequencing used cDNA as its template, made by extracting RNA and reverse transcribing it. Sequenced by immunoSEQ multiplex PCR; TCRdb stores in-frame clones only, minus some. The table lists roughly 180,000 clones, 63% of them singletons. Germline CDR1 reads GTSNPN; CDR2 reads SVGIG (reference sequence). Losses at the gene ends were 2 bases for V and 5 bases for J; bases not matched to a gene: 13. CDR3 size: 17 residues. The chain recombines TRBV30 with TRBJ2-1; TRBD2 agrees at 9 bases. This sequence originates from a human donor with alopecia areata. This specimen was CD4+ T cells sorted from blood, taken at week 0. The CDR3: CAWSPQFAGGRNNEQFF. In nucleotides, the CDR3 is TGTGCCTGGAGTCCCCAATTTGCGGGGGGGAGAAACAATGAGCAGTTCTTC.